Listed here are 21 T cell receptor beta chains from one sample, sequenced in a study of memory CD4+ T cells and cytomegalovirus serostatus. Clones were sequenced by immunoSEQ multiplex PCR, and TCRdb holds only the in-frame ones, with some missing. The data contain tens of thousands of clones, roughly 78% of them singletons. Single viable CD3+CD4+CD8-CD45RO+ cells were sorted as the memory CD4+ T cells. The source material was memory CD4+ T cells from blood. These receptors all come from an adult in good health and CMV-seronegative.

The rearrangement uses TRBV4-2 and TRBJ2-1, with D unresolved. V dropped 3 bases and J dropped 0 bases, with 18 bases sitting between them. Germline-derived CDR1 and CDR2 are LGHNA and YNFKEQ. This CDR3 is 18 amino acids long. The CDR3 region has the DNA TGTGCCAGCAGCCAGGCCCATGCTCCGAGTAGCTCCTACAATGAGCAGTTCTTC. Residues: CASSQAHAPSSSYNEQFF.

This chain connects TRBV2 to TRBJ2-3; the D gene is possibly TRBD1 (6 bases). There are 17 residues in the CDR3. V was shortened by 3 bases and J by 1 base, with 17 bases between the two germline ends. Germline lookup yields CDR1 SNHLY and CDR2 FYNNEI. CDR3 sequence (DNA): TGTGCCAGCAGTGAGGCGGACAGTACCTGGCGCACAGATACGCAGTATTTT. This translates into CASSEADSTWRTDTQYF. Based on the CDR3 plus reference TRBV2 and TRBJ2-3, the full variable domain is EPEVTQTPSHQVTQMGQEVILRCVPISNHLYFYWYRQILGQKVEFLVSFYNNEISEKSEIFDDQFSVERPDGSNFTLKIRSTKLEDSAMYFCASSEADSTWRTDTQYFGPGTRLTVL.

The chain joins TRBV2 to TRBJ1-5; 8 nucleotides match TRBD1. Germline CDR1 SNHLY, CDR2 FYNNEI. V lost 3 bases, J lost 5 bases, and 9 bases stayed unmatched. The CDR3 covers 16 residues. CDR3 sequence: CASSEKPGQADQPQHF. Written as DNA, the CDR3 is TGTGCCAGCAGTGAGAAACCGGGACAGGCTGATCAGCCCCAGCATTTT.

The chain links TRBV2 to TRBJ2-7; 8 nucleotides agree with TRBD1. Trimming at V came to 6 bases and at J to 1 base, leaving 5 bases not matched to a gene. Germline assignment: CDR1 SNHLY and CDR2 FYNNEI. This CDR3 comprises 14 residues. The CDR3 sequence is CASRRTGTSYEQYF. The CDR3 DNA follows: TGTGCCAGCAGGCGGACAGGGACTTCCTACGAGCAGTACTTC. Based on the CDR3 plus reference TRBV2 and TRBJ2-7, the full variable domain is EPEVTQTPSHQVTQMGQEVILRCVPISNHLYFYWYRQILGQKVEFLVSFYNNEISEKSEIFDDQFSVERPDGSNFTLKIRSTKLEDSAMYFCASRRTGTSYEQYFGPGTRLTVT.

The V gene is TRBV7-2, the J gene TRBJ1-2; D possibly corresponds to TRBD1 (6 bases). In germline, CDR1 is SGHTA, CDR2 FQGNSA. The V and J ends lost 5 bases and 8 bases respectively, with 12 bases between them. The CDR3 totals 12 residues. The CDR3 bases are TGTGCCAGCAGCCCAGGGGCGGGAGGCTACACCTTC. Its translation: CASSPGAGGYTF.

The rearrangement links TRBV6-1 to TRBJ1-2; D is uncertain. The germline gives CDR1 MNHNS, CDR2 SASEGT. The CDR3 contains 14 residues. Trimming removed 1 base at V and 8 bases at J, with 14 bases between. This CDR3 reads CASSEVNLAGGYTF. CDR3 DNA sequence: TGTGCCAGCAGTGAAGTGAACCTCGCGGGGGGCTACACCTTC.

The V call is TRBV11-3, the J call TRBJ1-3; 8 bases agree with TRBD1. The germline V gene encodes CDR1 SGHNT and CDR2 YENEEA. CDR3 size: 14 residues. Germline trimming cut 4 bases from V and 2 bases from J; bases unmatched to any gene: 1. The CDR3, as DNA: TGTGCCAGCAGCTCGACAGGGGCTGGAAACACCATATATTTT. It specifies CASSSTGAGNTIYF.

The V gene is TRBV6-6, the J gene TRBJ2-1, with D maybe TRBD1 (5 bases). From germline, CDR1 is MNHNY and CDR2 SVGAGI (reference sequence). The CDR3 contains 13 residues. V lost 5 bases, J lost 12 bases, and 17 bases lay in between. CDR3 in DNA: TGTGCCAGCAGTCACCAGGACGGTCAGGGGCAGTTCTTC. It codes for CASSHQDGQGQFF.

This clone showed up just once. The V call is TRBV6-1, the J call TRBJ1-4; D is perhaps TRBD1 (6 bases). This CDR3 is 15 amino acids long. Germline V CDR1 and CDR2: MNHNS, SASEGT. The ends were cut back, 5 bases at V and 3 bases at J, with 13 bases in the middle. The CDR3 reads CASSLDRTSNEKLFF. The CDR3 DNA is TGTGCCAGCAGTCTAGACAGGACATCTAATGAAAAACTGTTTTTT.

This chain links TRBV7-9 with TRBJ2-5; 12 nucleotides align to TRBD2. The J call may be faulty, since TRBJ2-7 better matches the DNA end. The germline CDR1 and CDR2 sequences are SEHNR and FQNEAQ (reference sequence). This CDR3 spans 16 amino acids. The CDR3 region has the DNA TGTGCCAGCAGCAAGACTAGCGGGGGAAGCTCCTACGAGCAGTACTTC. This gives the protein CASSKTSGGSSYEQYF.

The chain combines TRBV6-5 with TRBJ2-3; 7 nucleotides line up with TRBD1. This CDR3 contains 16 residues. Trimming cost V 4 bases and J 3 bases; bases outside gene matches: 10. CDR1 and CDR2 from the germline V gene are MNHEY and SVGAGI. The CDR3 DNA reads TGTGCCAGCAGTTTCGACAGGGACGGCGATACAGATACGCAGTATTTT. Amino acids: CASSFDRDGDTDTQYF.

The chain combines TRBV19 with TRBJ2-5; TRBD1 is a possible D gene (5 bases). The germline V gene encodes CDR1 LNHDA and CDR2 SQIVND (reference sequence). The CDR3 has 14 residues. Trimming shortened V by 4 bases and J by 2 bases, and 11 bases separated the two germline ends. In nucleotides, the CDR3 is TGTGCCAGTAGTAATGCAGGGTATCAAGAGACCCAGTACTTC. Protein: CASSNAGYQETQYF. Together with reference TRBV19 and TRBJ2-5, the CDR3 gives the full variable domain: DGGITQSPKYLFRKEGQNVTLSCEQNLNHDAMYWYRQDPGQGLRLIYYSQIVNDFQKGDIAEGYSVSREKKESFPLTVTSAQKNPTAFYLCASSNAGYQETQYFGPGTRLLVL.

J is TRBJ2-7 and V is TRBV5-1; TRBD1 matches at 7 bases. The CDR3 has 14 residues. J lost 0 bases, V lost 7 bases, and 7 bases had no gene match. Germline lookup yields CDR1 SGHRS and CDR2 YFSETQ. DNA of the CDR3: TGCGCCAGCTCGGGACAGCTACCCTCCTACGAGCAGTACTTC. It translates to CASSGQLPSYEQYF.

The chain uses TRBV6-5 and TRBJ1-4; a weak D match, TRBD1 (5 bases). The CDR3 consists of 14 residues. Germline V lookup: CDR1 MNHEY, CDR2 SVGAGI. The V end was cut by 5 bases, the J end by 2 bases, with 9 bases between. CDR3 protein: CASSGWGTNEKLFF. The CDR3 DNA is TGTGCCAGCAGTGGGTGGGGGACTAATGAAAAACTGTTTTTT.

This sequence joins TRBV28 and TRBJ2-2; D is possibly TRBD1 or TRBD2 (6 bases each). The CDR3 length is 17 residues. In germline, CDR1 is MDHEN, CDR2 SYDVKM. Between the trimmed V and J ends, which lost 4 bases and 1 base, there was a span of 16 bases. The CDR3 region is CASSYPTGRRNTGELFF. The CDR3 DNA reads as TGTGCCAGCAGTTACCCCACAGGGAGGAGGAACACCGGGGAGCTGTTTTTT.

This clone appeared a single time. The J gene is TRBJ1-1, the V gene TRBV7-8; D possibly corresponds to TRBD1 (5 bases). Looked up from germline, CDR1 is SGHVS and CDR2 is FQNEAQ. V dropped 4 bases and J dropped 4 bases, with 25 bases sitting between them. The CDR3 length is 18 residues. CDR3 amino acids: CASSSTLSGPSISTEAFF. The CDR3 DNA sequence: TGTGCCAGCAGCTCGACACTATCGGGACCCTCGATCAGCACTGAAGCTTTCTTT.

V usage is TRBV6-1 and J usage is TRBJ1-5; D gene unclear. Germline-derived CDR1 and CDR2 are MNHNS and SASEGT. The V end lost 3 bases, the J end lost 5 bases, and 11 bases lay between the germline ends. The CDR3 covers 14 residues. The CDR3, as DNA: TGTGCCAGCAGTGAGGGCGGATTTTATCAGCCCCAGCATTTT. Amino acids: CASSEGGFYQPQHF.

V gene TRBV6-5 combines with J gene TRBJ2-7, with D tentatively TRBD1 (5 bases). Per germline, CDR1 MNHEY and CDR2 SVGAGI. The CDR3 is 13 residues long. Written as DNA, the CDR3 is TGTGGCTCCCAGGGATTTAGCTCCTACGAGCAGTACTTC. This gives the protein CGSQGFSSYEQYF.

In DNA, the CDR3 is TGTGCCATCAGTGAAGTAGCGGGGGACGGCACCGGGGAGCTGTTTTTT. Its translation: CAISEVAGDGTGELFF. The chain combines TRBV10-3 with TRBJ2-2, with TRBD2 identical over 9 bases. Germline lookup yields CDR1 ENHRY and CDR2 SYGVKD. The CDR3 extends over 16 amino acids. Trimming took 3 bases from V and 4 from J; bases not matched to a gene: 6.

The chain employs TRBV5-1 and TRBJ1-2, with TRBD1 as a possible D gene (6 bases). CDR1 SGHRS and CDR2 YFSETQ come from the germline V gene. V was trimmed by 4 bases and J by 5 bases, leaving 18 bases between them. CDR3 length: 15 residues. The CDR3 region is CASSSEGGVGYGYTF. The CDR3 DNA sequence: TGCGCCAGCAGCAGCGAGGGGGGGGTCGGGTATGGCTACACCTTC.

V and J are TRBV5-1 and TRBJ1-4; 10 bases are a match to TRBD1. Germline CDR1 reads SGHRS; CDR2 reads YFSETQ. CDR3 size: 14 residues. The V gene end was trimmed by 2 bases and the J gene end by 8 bases; junction bases not matched to a gene: 3. The CDR3, as DNA: TGCGCCAGCAGCTTTCGGACAGGGGGAGAAAAACTGTTTTTT. This sequence encodes CASSFRTGGEKLFF.